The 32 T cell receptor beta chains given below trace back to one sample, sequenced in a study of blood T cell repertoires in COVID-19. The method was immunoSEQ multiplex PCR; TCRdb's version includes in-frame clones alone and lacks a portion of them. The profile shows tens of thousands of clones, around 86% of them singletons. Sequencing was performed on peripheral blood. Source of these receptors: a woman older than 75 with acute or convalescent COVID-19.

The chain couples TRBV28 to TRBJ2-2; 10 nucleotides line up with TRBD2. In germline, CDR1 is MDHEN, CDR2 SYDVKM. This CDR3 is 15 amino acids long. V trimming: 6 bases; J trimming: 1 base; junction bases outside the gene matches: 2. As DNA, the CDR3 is TGTGCCAGCAGCCTAGCGGGGGTGAACACCGGGGAGCTGTTTTTT. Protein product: CASSLAGVNTGELFF.

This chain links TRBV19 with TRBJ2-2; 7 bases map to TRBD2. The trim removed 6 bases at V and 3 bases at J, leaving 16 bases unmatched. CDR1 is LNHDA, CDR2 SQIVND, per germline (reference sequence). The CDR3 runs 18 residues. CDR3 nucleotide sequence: TGTGCCAGTAGCCACCCCTTTGGGCGGGAGTCCGACACCGGGGAGCTGTTTTTT. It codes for CASSHPFGRESDTGELFF.

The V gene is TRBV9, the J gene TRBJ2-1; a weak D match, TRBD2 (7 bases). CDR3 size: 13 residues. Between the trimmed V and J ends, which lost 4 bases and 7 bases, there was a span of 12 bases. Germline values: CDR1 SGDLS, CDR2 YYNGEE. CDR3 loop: CASSRTAGNEQFF. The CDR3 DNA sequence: TGTGCCAGCAGCCGGACAGCGGGGAATGAGCAGTTCTTC.

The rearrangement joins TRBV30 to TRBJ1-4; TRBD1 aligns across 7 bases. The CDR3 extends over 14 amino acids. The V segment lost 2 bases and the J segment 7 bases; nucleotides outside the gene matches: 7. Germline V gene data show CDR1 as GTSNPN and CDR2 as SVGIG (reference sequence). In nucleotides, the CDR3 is TGTGCCTGGAGTCCGGACAGGACGAGTGAAAAACTGTTTTTT. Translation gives CAWSPDRTSEKLFF.

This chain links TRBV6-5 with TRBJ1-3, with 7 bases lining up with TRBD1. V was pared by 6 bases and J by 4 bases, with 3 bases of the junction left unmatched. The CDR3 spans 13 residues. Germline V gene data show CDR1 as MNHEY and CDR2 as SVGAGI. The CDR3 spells CASSNRGGNTIYF. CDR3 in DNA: TGTGCCAGCAGCAACAGGGGCGGAAACACCATATATTTT.

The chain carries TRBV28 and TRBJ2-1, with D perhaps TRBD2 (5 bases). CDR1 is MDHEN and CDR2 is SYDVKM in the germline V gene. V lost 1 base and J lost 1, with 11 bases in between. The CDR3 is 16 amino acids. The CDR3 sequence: CASSLYGETSYNEQFF. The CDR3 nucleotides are TGTGCCAGCAGTTTATACGGGGAGACGTCCTACAATGAGCAGTTCTTC. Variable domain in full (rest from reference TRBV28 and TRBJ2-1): DVKVTQSSRYLVKRTGEKVFLECVQDMDHENMFWYRQDPGLGLRLIYFSYDVKMKEKGDIPEGYSVSREKKERFSLILESASTNQTSMYLCASSLYGETSYNEQFFGPGTRLTVL.

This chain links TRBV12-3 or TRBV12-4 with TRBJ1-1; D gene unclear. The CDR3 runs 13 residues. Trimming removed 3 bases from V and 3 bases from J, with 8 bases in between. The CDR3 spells CASSFAGDTEAFF. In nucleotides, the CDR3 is TGTGCCAGCAGTTTTGCCGGGGACACTGAAGCTTTCTTT.

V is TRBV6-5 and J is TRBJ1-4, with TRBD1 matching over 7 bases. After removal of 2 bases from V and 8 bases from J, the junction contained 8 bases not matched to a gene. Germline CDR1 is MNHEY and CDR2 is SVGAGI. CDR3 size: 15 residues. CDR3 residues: CASSYLANRGEKLFF. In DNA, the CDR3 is TGTGCCAGCAGTTACCTAGCGAACAGGGGCGAAAAACTGTTTTTT.

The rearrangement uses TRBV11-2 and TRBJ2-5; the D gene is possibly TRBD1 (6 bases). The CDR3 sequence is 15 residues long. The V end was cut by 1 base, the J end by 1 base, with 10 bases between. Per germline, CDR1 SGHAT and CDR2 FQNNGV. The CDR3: CASSLGGTSQETQYF. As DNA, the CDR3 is TGTGCCAGCAGCTTAGGGGGGACAAGCCAAGAGACCCAGTACTTC.

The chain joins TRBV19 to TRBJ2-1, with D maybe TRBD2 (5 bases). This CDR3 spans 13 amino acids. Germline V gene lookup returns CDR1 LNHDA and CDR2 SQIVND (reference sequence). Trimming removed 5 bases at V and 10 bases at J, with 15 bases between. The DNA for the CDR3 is TGTGCCAGTAGTCCCCGCCTTCGCGGGGAGCAGTTCTTC. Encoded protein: CASSPRLRGEQFF.

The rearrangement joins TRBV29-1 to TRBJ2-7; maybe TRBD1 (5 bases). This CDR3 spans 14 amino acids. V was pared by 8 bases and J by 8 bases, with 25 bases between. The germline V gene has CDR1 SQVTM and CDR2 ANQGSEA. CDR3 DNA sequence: TGCAGCACATTAGGGGCAGGGAAAGGGGTGAAGCAGTACTTC. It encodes CSTLGAGKGVKQYF.

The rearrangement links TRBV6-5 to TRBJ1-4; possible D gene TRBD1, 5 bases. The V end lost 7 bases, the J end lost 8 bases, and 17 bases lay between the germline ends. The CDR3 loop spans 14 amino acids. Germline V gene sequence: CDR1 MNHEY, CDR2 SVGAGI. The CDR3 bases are TGTGCCAGCATGCGACAGAGAGTAGGAGAAAAACTGTTTTTT. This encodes CASMRQRVGEKLFF.

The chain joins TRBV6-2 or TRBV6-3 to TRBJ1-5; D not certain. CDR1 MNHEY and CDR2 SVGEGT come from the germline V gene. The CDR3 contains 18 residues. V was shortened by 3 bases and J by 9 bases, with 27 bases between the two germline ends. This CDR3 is CASSYGFGGRTYLAPQHF. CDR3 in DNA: TGTGCCAGCAGTTATGGGTTCGGCGGCAGAACGTATTTGGCGCCCCAGCATTTT.

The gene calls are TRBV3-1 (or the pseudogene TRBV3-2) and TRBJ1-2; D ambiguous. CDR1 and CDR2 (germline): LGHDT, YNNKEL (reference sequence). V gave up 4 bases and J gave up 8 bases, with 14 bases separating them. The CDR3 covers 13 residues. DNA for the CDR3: TGTGCCAGCAGCCTCGGCGGCGATCGGGGCTACACCTTC. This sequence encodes CASSLGGDRGYTF.

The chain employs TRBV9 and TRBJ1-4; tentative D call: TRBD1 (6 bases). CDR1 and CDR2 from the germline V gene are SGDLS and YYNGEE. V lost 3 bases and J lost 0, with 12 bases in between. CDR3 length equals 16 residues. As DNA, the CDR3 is TGTGCCAGCAGCGAGGAACAGGGTGCAACTAATGAAAAACTGTTTTTT. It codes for CASSEEQGATNEKLFF. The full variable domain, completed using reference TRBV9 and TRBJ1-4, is DSGVTQTPKHLITATGQRVTLRCSPRSGDLSVYWYQQSLDQGLQFLIQYYNGEERAKGNILERFSAQQFPDLHSELNLSSLELGDSALYFCASSEEQGATNEKLFFGSGTQLSVL.

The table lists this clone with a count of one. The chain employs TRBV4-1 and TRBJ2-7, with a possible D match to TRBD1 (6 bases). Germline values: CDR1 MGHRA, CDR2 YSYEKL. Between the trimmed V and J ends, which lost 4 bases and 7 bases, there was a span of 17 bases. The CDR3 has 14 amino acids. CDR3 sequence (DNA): TGCGCCAGCAGCCCTGGGGGCAGGGCGGAGGAGCAGTACTTC. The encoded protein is CASSPGGRAEEQYF.

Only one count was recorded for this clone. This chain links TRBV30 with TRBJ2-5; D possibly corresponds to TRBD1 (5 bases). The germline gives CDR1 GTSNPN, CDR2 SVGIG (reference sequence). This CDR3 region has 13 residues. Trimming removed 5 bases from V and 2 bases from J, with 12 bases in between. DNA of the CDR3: TGTGCCTGGGGTAGGGGATTTCAAGAGACCCAGTACTTC. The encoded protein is CAWGRGFQETQYF.

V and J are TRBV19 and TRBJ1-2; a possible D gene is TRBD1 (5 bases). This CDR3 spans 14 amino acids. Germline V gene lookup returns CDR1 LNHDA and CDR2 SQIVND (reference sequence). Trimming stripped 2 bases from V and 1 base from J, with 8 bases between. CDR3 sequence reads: CASSILQGNYGYTF. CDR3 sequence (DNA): TGTGCCAGTAGTATACTCCAGGGTAACTATGGCTACACCTTC. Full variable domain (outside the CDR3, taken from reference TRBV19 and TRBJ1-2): DGGITQSPKYLFRKEGQNVTLSCEQNLNHDAMYWYRQDPGQGLRLIYYSQIVNDFQKGDIAEGYSVSREKKESFPLTVTSAQKNPTAFYLCASSILQGNYGYTFGSGTRLTVV.

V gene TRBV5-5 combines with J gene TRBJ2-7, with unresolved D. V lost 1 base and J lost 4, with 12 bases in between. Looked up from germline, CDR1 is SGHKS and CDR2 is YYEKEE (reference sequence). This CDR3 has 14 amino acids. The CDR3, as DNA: TGTGCCAGCAGCTTGTCGAGGTCGAGATACGAGCAGTACTTC. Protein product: CASSLSRSRYEQYF.

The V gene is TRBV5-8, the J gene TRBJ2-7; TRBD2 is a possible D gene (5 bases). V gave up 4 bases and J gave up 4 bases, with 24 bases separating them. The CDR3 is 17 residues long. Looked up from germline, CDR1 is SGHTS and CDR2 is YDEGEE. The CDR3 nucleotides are TGTGCCAGCAGCCGAGAGGGCGGACGAGCAATTCAGTACGAGCAGTACTTC. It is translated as CASSREGGRAIQYEQYF.

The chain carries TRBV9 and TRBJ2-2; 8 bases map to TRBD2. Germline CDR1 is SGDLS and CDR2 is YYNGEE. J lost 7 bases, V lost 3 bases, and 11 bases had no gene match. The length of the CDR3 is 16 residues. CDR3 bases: TGTGCCAGCAGCGGACCGGGAGCGGGAGTTGTCGGGGAGCTGTTTTTT. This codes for CASSGPGAGVVGELFF.

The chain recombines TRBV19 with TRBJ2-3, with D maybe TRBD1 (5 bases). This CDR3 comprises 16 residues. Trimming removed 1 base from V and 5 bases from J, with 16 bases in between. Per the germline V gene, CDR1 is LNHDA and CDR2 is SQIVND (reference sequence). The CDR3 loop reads CASSIGSWGGEDTQYF. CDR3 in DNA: TGTGCCAGTAGTATAGGGAGTTGGGGCGGTGAAGATACGCAGTATTTT.

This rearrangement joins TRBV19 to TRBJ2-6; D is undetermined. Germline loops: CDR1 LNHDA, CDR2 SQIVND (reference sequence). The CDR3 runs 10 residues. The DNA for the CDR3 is TGTTCATCTGGGGCCAACGTCCTGACTTTC. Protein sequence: CSSGANVLTF.

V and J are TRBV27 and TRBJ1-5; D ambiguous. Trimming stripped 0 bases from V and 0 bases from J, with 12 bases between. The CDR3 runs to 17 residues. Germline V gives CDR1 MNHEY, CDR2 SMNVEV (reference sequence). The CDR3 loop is CASSLSPSGYSNQPQHF. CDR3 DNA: TGTGCCAGCAGTTTATCCCCCTCGGGTTATAGCAATCAGCCCCAGCATTTT.

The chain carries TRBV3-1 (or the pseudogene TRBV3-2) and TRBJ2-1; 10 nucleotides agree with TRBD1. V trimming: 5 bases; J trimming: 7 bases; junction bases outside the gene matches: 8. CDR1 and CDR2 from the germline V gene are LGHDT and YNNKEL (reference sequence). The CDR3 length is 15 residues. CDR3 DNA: TGTGCCAGCAGCGAACCGGGACAGGGGATTAATGAGCAGTTCTTC. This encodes CASSEPGQGINEQFF.

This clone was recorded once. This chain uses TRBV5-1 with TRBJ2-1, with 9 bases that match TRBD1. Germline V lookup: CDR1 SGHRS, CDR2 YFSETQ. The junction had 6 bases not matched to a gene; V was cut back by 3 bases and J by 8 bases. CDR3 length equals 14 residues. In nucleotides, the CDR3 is TGCGCCAGCAGCTGGGGGGACAGGGCCTATGAGCAGTTCTTC. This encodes CASSWGDRAYEQFF.

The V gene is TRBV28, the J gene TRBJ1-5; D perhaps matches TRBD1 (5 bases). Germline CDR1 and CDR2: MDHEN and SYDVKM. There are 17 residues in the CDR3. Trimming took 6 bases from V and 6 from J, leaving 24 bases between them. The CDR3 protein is CASRFGRGERESQPQHF. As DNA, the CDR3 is TGTGCCAGCAGATTTGGGCGGGGCGAAAGGGAGAGTCAGCCCCAGCATTTT.

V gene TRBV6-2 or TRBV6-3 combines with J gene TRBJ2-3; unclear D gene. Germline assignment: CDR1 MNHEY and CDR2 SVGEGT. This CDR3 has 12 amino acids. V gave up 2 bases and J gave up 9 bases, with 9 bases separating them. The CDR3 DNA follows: TGTGCCAGCAGTTACCATTCAGGCACGCAGTATTTT. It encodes CASSYHSGTQYF.

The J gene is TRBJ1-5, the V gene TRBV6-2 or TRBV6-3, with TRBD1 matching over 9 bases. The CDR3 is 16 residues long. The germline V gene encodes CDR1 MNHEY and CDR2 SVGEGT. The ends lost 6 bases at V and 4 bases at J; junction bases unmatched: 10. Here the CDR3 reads CASSPHQGTGNQPQHF. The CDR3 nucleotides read TGTGCCAGCAGCCCCCATCAGGGGACAGGGAATCAGCCCCAGCATTTT.

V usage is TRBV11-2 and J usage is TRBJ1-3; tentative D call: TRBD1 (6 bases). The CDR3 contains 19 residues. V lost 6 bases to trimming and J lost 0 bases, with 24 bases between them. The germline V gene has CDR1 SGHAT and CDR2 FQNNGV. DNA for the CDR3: TGTGCCAGCAGACGACTGGCGGGAGGGGGACGGCTCTCTGGAAACACCATATATTTT. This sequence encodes CASRRLAGGGRLSGNTIYF.

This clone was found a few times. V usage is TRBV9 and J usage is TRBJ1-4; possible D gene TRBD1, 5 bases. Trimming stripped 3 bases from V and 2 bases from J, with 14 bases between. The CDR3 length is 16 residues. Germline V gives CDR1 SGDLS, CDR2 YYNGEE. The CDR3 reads CASSAHIPGTNEKLFF. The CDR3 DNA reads TGTGCCAGCAGCGCGCACATCCCAGGGACTAATGAAAAACTGTTTTTT.

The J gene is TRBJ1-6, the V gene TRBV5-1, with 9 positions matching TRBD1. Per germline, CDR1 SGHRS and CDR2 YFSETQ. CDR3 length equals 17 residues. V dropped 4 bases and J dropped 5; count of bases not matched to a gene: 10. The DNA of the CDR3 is TGCGCCAGCAGCCTATTCGCAGGACAGGGGAATAATTCACCCCTCCACTTT. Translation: CASSLFAGQGNNSPLHF. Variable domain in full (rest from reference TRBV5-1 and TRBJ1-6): KAGVTQTPRYLIKTRGQQVTLSCSPISGHRSVSWYQQTPGQGLQFLFEYFSETQRNKGNFPGRFSGRQFSNSRSEMNVSTLELGDSALYLCASSLFAGQGNNSPLHFGNGTRLTVT.